These T cell receptor beta chains were read from a single sample in a study of T cells in Graves' hyperthyroidism and ophthalmopathy. TCRdb recomputed calls from the multiplex PCR reads with MiXCR, one row per CDR3 protein. The top ten hold about 33% of the sample, which has approximately 370,000 distinct CDR3 sequences, about 15% seen once. The specimen was blood. The receptors derive from a woman under 40 with Graves' hyperthyroidism. CDR3s include the opening cysteine and the closing phenylalanine or tryptophan. The D gene is left open where the match is weak. Part of the rows lack a size; the others show once, few, many or a class for expanded clones.

>many|TRBV5-1|TRBD2|16|TRBJ2-7
CASSLEGLGLSYEQYF
TGCGCCAGCAGCTTGGAGGGCTTGGGACTATCCTACGAGCAGTACTTC
>-|TRBV24-1|-|14|TRBJ2-1
CATSDLAGGNEQFF
TGTGCCACCAGTGATTTGGCAGGGGGGAATGAGCAGTTCTTC
>-|TRBV29-1|TRBD2|13|TRBJ2-5
CSVRTSLGETQYF
TGCAGCGTTCGGACTAGCCTGGGGGAGACCCAGTACTTC
>many|TRBV3-1|-|14|TRBJ1-2
CASSGEGRNYGYTF
TGTGCCAGCAGCGGAGAGGGACGGAACTATGGCTACACCTTC
>-|TRBV20-1|-|13|TRBJ1-1
CSARPTVNTEAFF
TGCAGTGCTAGACCCACAGTGAACACTGAAGCTTTCTTT
>few|TRBV20-1|-|14|TRBJ2-2
CSARELSNTGELFF
TGCAGTGCTAGAGAACTATCTAACACCGGGGAGCTGTTTTTT
>many|TRBV2|TRBD1|15|TRBJ1-1
CASSELRGLGTEAFF
TGTGCCAGCAGTGAATTGAGGGGGCTCGGCACTGAAGCTTTCTTT
>-|TRBV19|TRBD2|13|TRBJ2-3
CASGETSGSTQYF
TGTGCCAGCGGGGAGACTAGCGGGAGTACGCAGTATTTT
>many|TRBV6-1|-|14|TRBJ2-5
CASSETLTQETQYF
TGTGCCAGCAGTGAGACTCTAACCCAAGAGACCCAGTACTTC
>-|TRBV7-8|TRBD1|15|TRBJ2-1
CASSFDRAPYNEQFF
TGTGCCAGCAGCTTCGACAGGGCCCCCTACAATGAGCAGTTCTTC
>many|TRBV28|TRBD1|15|TRBJ2-2
CASTGGQGAWGELFF
TGTGCCAGCACCGGCGGACAGGGGGCATGGGGGGAGCTGTTTTTT
>many|TRBV9|TRBD1|16|TRBJ2-1
CASSAGPGQGYNEQFF
TGTGCCAGCAGCGCAGGACCGGGACAGGGATACAATGAGCAGTTCTTC
>many|TRBV3-1|-|11|TRBJ2-3
CASSQTGTQYF
TGTGCCAGCAGCCAGACGGGCACGCAGTATTTT
>many|TRBV6-1|-|16|TRBJ2-5
CASQTRGQSSQETQYF
TGTGCCAGCCAAACACGCGGTCAGAGCTCCCAAGAGACCCAGTACTTC
>-|TRBV15|TRBD2|17|TRBJ2-1
CATSRDPRLAGGYEQFF
TGTGCCACCAGCAGAGATCCGCGTCTAGCGGGAGGGTATGAGCAGTTCTTC
>many|TRBV18|TRBD1|16|TRBJ1-1
CASSPEQGAWDTEAFF
TGTGCCAGCTCACCCGAACAGGGGGCCTGGGACACTGAAGCTTTCTTT
>-|TRBV5-1|TRBD2|16|TRBJ2-5
CASSRWSSGTGETQYF
TGCGCCAGCAGCCGCTGGTCTAGCGGGACTGGGGAGACCCAGTACTTC